These T cell receptor beta chains were read from a single sample in a study of T cell repertoires in cytomegalovirus infection. The antigens for these receptors are not known. One entry per CDR3 protein, called by TCRdb with MiXCR from the reads. Among about 310,000 distinct CDR3 sequences listed, more than 20% were seen once. The starting material was cultured PBMCs, obtained from culture after CMV antigen stimulation. The receptors were sampled from a human donor in good health (CMV status not recorded). Some clones in this sample may be carry-over from other donors' samples. CDR3s include the opening cysteine and the closing phenylalanine or tryptophan. A D gene is named only where the DNA matches it firmly.

>.|TRBV4-1
CASSQVMVAVDEQYF
>.|TRBV7-9
CASSFTMNTEAFF
>.|TRBV11-2
CASSPRGQSTYNEQFF
>.|TRBV7-9
CASSPAVGLRDEKLFF
>.|TRBV24-1
CATSEGREETQYF
>.|TRBV6-4
CASSLDFNTGELFF
>TRBD2|TRBV11-3
CASSPYYRRNPTAGEETQYF
>TRBD2|TRBV7-2
CASSLAPQRGGETQYF
>.|TRBV15
CATSGPGPTRTYSYEQYF
>.|TRBV28
CASSELGSGEQYF
>.|TRBV7-2
CASSLAWAVDEQFF